This T cell receptor (beta chain) was profiled in a study of post-analysis software for immune sequencing data. Libraries were made from TCR beta cDNA, and they carried unique molecular identifiers. Once about 0.95 to 10 million T cells were used, roughly 0.5 million cDNA molecules resulted. TCRdb recomputed calls from the PCR reads with MiXCR, one row per CDR3 protein. This sample has 700,000 to 800,000 distinct CDR3 sequences, with 30% found just once. V was shortened by 6 bases and J by 10 bases, with 16 bases between the two germline ends. This CDR3 contains 13 residues. As to this clonotype: Its antigen remains unknown.

General study points: Patients had higher frequencies than controls of about five TRBV segments, including TRBV5-6, TRBV5-1 and TRBV20-1. Samples sharing a preparation batch grouped tightly together when assessed by F measure. Relative to controls, patients with multiple sclerosis showed significantly lower normalized Chao1 diversity.

The gene calls are TRBV12-3 or TRBV12-4 and TRBJ2-1; TRBD1 might be the D (6 bases). The material sequenced was blood. The TCR comes from a girl between 5 and 17 years old with multiple sclerosis. The CDR3 here is CASRLSRDTEQFF. The CDR3 DNA reads as TGTGCCAGCAGGCTTAGCCGGGACACCGAGCAGTTCTTC.